A selection of T cell receptor beta chains follows, all from one sample in a study of blood T cell repertoires in COVID-19. The assay was immunoSEQ multiplex PCR, and TCRdb's table has in-frame clones only and misses some. The data show under 300,000 clones, with approximately 82% seen just once and around 3.3% held by the top ten. Material for sequencing was peripheral blood. The receptor set was obtained from a woman between 18 and 29 years old with acute or convalescent COVID-19. The CDR3 runs from the conserved cysteine through the conserved F or W. The D gene is left open where the match is weak. Clone size, where shown, is once, few, many, or a class for clones that have expanded.

j_call clone_size v_call d_call cdr3_aa cdr3_nt
TRBJ2-3 - TRBV19 TRBD2 CASSIAWTSGRTTDTQYF TGTGCCAGTAGTATAGCCTGGACTAGCGGGAGGACCACAGATACGCAGTATTTT
TRBJ2-2 - TRBV13 - CASSADSYTGELFF TGTGCCAGCAGCGCAGACAGTTACACCGGGGAGCTGTTTTTT
TRBJ2-2 - TRBV29-1 - CSVVSTETGELFF TGCAGCGTTGTAAGCACTGAAACCGGGGAGCTGTTTTTT
TRBJ1-2 - TRBV5-6 TRBD1 CASSPLGGDYGYTF TGTGCCAGCAGCCCGCTAGGGGGCGACTATGGCTACACCTTC
TRBJ2-7 - TRBV28 TRBD1 CASGTGPYEQYF TGTGCCAGCGGGACAGGGCCCTACGAGCAGTACTTC
TRBJ2-1 - TRBV7-9 - CASSSPGGPFNEQFF TGTGCCAGCAGCTCACCAGGAGGGCCGTTCAATGAGCAGTTCTTC
TRBJ2-1 - TRBV4-3 - CASSQDLGGARSKEFF TGCGCCAGCAGCCAAGATCTAGGGGGGGCTCGCAGCAAGGAGTTCTTC
TRBJ2-5 - TRBV4-2 - CASSQRSSGRETQYF TGTGCCAGCAGCCAGAGATCGTCAGGGAGGGAGACCCAGTACTTC
TRBJ2-2 - TRBV27 - CASSLRPGNTGELFF TGTGCCAGCAGTTTACGGCCGGGGAACACCGGGGAGCTGTTTTTT
TRBJ2-7 - TRBV9 TRBD1 CASSVGGTGVGEQYF TGTGCCAGCAGCGTAGGGGGGACAGGGGTAGGTGAGCAGTACTTC
TRBJ2-7 - TRBV19 TRBD2 CASSMTSGTTEQYF TGTGCCAGTAGTATGACTAGCGGGACTACTGAGCAGTACTTC
TRBJ2-7 - TRBV7-2 - CASSLRQATYEQYF TGTGCCAGCAGCTTAAGGCAGGCTACCTACGAGCAGTACTTC
TRBJ1-5 - TRBV7-9 TRBD1 CASSLKGQGADQPQHF TGTGCCAGCAGCTTAAAGGGACAGGGGGCGGATCAGCCCCAGCATTTT
TRBJ1-3 - TRBV19 - CASIGTTGNTIYF TGTGCCAGTATTGGGACAACCGGAAACACCATATATTTT
TRBJ2-3 - TRBV2 TRBD1 CASSQTGGGVADTQYF TGTGCCAGCAGTCAAACAGGGGGCGGAGTGGCAGATACGCAGTATTTT
TRBJ1-5 - TRBV2 - CASSSDRHSNQPQHF TGTGCCAGCAGCTCCGACAGGCATAGCAATCAGCCCCAGCATTTT
TRBJ1-4 few TRBV7-2 - CASSLLDRGKLFF TGTGCCAGCAGCTTATTGGATCGGGGAAAACTGTTTTTT
TRBJ1-5 - TRBV3-1/TRBV3-2 - CASSQEGGQPQHF TGTGCCAGCAGCCAAGAAGGGGGTCAGCCCCAGCATTTT
TRBJ2-2 - TRBV10-3 - CAISESNDMVLTGELFF TGTGCCATCAGTGAGTCAAATGACATGGTTTTGACCGGGGAGCTGTTTTTT
TRBJ1-5 - TRBV7-9 TRBD1 CASSATGGSSQPQHF TGTGCCAGCAGCGCAACAGGGGGCTCATCTCAGCCCCAGCATTTT
TRBJ2-7 - TRBV18 TRBD2 CASSPAAGVLYEQYF TGTGCCAGCTCACCGGCAGCGGGAGTCTTGTACGAGCAGTACTTC
TRBJ1-2 - TRBV19 - CASSRDLGYTF TGTGCCAGTAGTCGGGACTTAGGCTACACCTTC
TRBJ2-7 - TRBV7-2 TRBD2 CASSRGLAVAYEQYF TGTGCCAGCAGCCGCGGACTAGCGGTTGCCTACGAGCAGTACTTC
TRBJ1-2 - TRBV6-5 TRBD1 CASSWTQGARNGYTF TGTGCCAGCAGTTGGACCCAGGGGGCGCGAAATGGCTACACCTTC
TRBJ1-2 once TRBV12-3/TRBV12-4 - CAGQPQGRSGYTF TGTGCCGGCCAACCCCAGGGGCGAAGTGGCTACACCTTC
TRBJ2-3 - TRBV7-2 TRBD2 CASSTAGTSGRVTQYF TGTGCCAGCAGCACAGCTGGGACTAGCGGGAGGGTTACGCAGTATTTT
TRBJ2-7 - TRBV11-2 - CASSRGGGPDPYEQYF TGTGCCAGCAGTCGCGGAGGCGGACCCGATCCCTACGAGCAGTACTTC
TRBJ2-1 - TRBV15 TRBD2 CATSRAPLAGQYNEQFF TGTGCCACCAGCAGAGCCCCACTAGCGGGCCAATACAATGAGCAGTTCTTC
TRBJ1-2 - TRBV7-8 - CASSPLNYGYTF TGTGCCAGCAGCCCACTTAACTATGGCTACACCTTC
TRBJ2-1 - TRBV10-3 TRBD2 CAISQRDLSYNEQFF TGTGCCATCTCTCAGCGGGACCTTTCCTACAATGAGCAGTTCTTC
TRBJ2-2 - TRBV3-1/TRBV3-2 - CASSLRGGELFF TGTGCCAGCAGCCTCCGGGGGGGGGAGCTGTTTTTT
TRBJ2-3 - TRBV29-1 - CSVDVGVTADTQYF TGCAGCGTTGATGTGGGAGTAACGGCAGATACGCAGTATTTT
TRBJ2-1 - TRBV19 TRBD2 CASSMDGTSGINEQFF TGTGCCAGTAGTATGGACGGGACTAGCGGGATCAATGAGCAGTTCTTC
TRBJ2-7 - TRBV7-2 TRBD2 CASSSMGSGSGEQYF TGTGCCAGCAGCTCCATGGGGAGCGGGAGTGGCGAGCAGTACTTC